One T cell receptor (beta chain) is described in this entry. What it binds is not known. Molecules of cDNA were individually given unique molecular identifiers that were attached to them. TCRdb re-derived calls from the 5' RACE reads in MiXCR, one entry per CDR3 protein. This table has some 20,000 distinct CDR3 sequences, approximately 5.4% appearing once. The sample is drawn from a study of early T cells in non-severe SARS-CoV-2 infection. Trimming cost V 3 bases and J 4 bases, with 11 bases left between them. CDR1 and CDR2 (germline): SGHAT, FQNNGV. CDR3 size: 14 residues. Findings and limits, study-wide: VDJdb matches were skewed toward anti-spike CD8 T cell responses.

The TCR originated in an adult who was a healthcare worker with PCR-confirmed SARS-CoV-2 infection or an uninfected control (not recorded which). The V call is TRBV11-2, the J call TRBJ2-3, with D perhaps given as TRBD1 or TRBD2 (5 bases each). The sequenced material came from whole blood. CDR3 DNA sequence: TGTGCCAGCAGCTTTACGGGACGGGCAGATACGCAGTATTTT. Amino acids: CASSFTGRADTQYF.